This record covers a single T cell receptor beta chain. As yet, its antigen is unknown. In this CDR3 the conserved last residue, phenylalanine or tryptophan, is missing, so a read error is likely. Over 180 million TCR-beta sequences from 15-18 subjects came from every sequencing run. A single record per CDR3 protein comes from TCRdb applying MiXCR to the 5' RACE reads. Of about 45,000 distinct CDR3 sequences in the sample, roughly 13% were seen once. Time point of the sample: longitudinal time-point 3. The data belong to a study of neurological immune-mediated disorders. Study outcomes and limitations: HTLV-1-associated myelopathy showed the most TCR clonal expansion; multiple sclerosis the least, below healthy controls.

The ends were cut back, 2 bases at V and 4 bases at J, with 21 bases in the middle. The CDR3 spans 17 residues. From germline, CDR1 is SGDLS and CDR2 YYNGEE. The chain has TRBV9 and TRBJ1-2, with D unclear. This TCR came from a man younger than 45 in good health. The sample comprised PBMCs. DNA of the CDR3: TGTGCCAGCAGCGTCGCCCTTGTGGCAGTGGTTCGCTATGGCTACACCTTA. As protein: CASSVALVAVVRYGYTL.